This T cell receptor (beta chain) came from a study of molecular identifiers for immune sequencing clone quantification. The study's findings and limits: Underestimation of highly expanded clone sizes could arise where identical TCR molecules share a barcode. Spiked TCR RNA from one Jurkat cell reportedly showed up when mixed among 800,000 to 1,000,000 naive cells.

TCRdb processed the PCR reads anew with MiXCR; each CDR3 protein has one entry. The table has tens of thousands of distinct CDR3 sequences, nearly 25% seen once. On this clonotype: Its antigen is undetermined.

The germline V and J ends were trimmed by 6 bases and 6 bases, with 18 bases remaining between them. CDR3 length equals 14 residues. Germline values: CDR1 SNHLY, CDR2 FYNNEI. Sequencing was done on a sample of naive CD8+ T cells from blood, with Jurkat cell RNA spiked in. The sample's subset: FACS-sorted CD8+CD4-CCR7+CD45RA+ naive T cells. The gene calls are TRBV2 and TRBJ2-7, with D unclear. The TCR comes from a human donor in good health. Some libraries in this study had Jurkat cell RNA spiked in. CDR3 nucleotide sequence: TGTGCCAGCAGCCCATCGGTGAGAGGTGCCGAGCAGTACTTC. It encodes CASSPSVRGAEQYF.